Sequencing of this TCR beta chain was carried out in a study of cytomegalovirus exposure and HLA in healthy donors. PCR primers comprised 60 Vbeta and 13 Jbeta primers. Assay used: immunoSEQ multiplex PCR; TCRdb lists only in-frame clones, some missing. The sample includes 200,000 or so clones, approximately 79% of them seen just once. Trimming pared 1 base from V and 5 bases from J, leaving 11 bases between. The CDR3 runs 14 residues. Germline assignment: CDR1 LNHNV and CDR2 YYDKDF (reference sequence). The sample was PBMCs. The chain joins TRBV15 to TRBJ2-5; the D gene is possibly TRBD1 (6 bases). The sequence derives from a middle-aged man in good health and CMV-seronegative. DNA for the CDR3: TGTGCCACCAGCAGAGGCGCAGGGGAGGAGACCCAGTACTTC. Protein sequence: CATSRGAGEETQYF.